The 19 T cell receptor beta chains listed next were all sequenced from one sample in a study of ipilimumab plus nivolumab after autologous stem cell transplantation. The repertoire was sequenced with immunoSEQ multiplex PCR; TCRdb's copy has only in-frame clones and lacks some. The sample has almost 15,000 clones; under 85% are singletons. Sequences were derived from PBMCs, sampled in a trial of ipilimumab plus nivolumab as post-transplant consolidation. These receptors were collected from a male donor with primary mediastinal lymphoma.

The chain combines TRBV5-1 with TRBJ1-1, with unresolved D. Per germline, CDR1 SGHRS and CDR2 YFSETQ. The V and J ends lost 4 bases and 2 bases respectively, with 9 bases between them. The CDR3 loop spans 13 amino acids. The CDR3 region is CASSVDGNTEAFF. The DNA of the CDR3 is TGCGCCAGCAGCGTCGACGGAAACACTGAAGCTTTCTTT.

Remarks on this clone: The junction shows a germline mismatch at one end, possibly a read error. CDR3 region: CGTGNTGELFF. The CDR3 nucleotides read TGCGGGACAGGGAACACCGGGGAGCTGTTTTTT. The chain joins TRBV30 to TRBJ2-2; 8 positions match TRBD1. Germline V lookup: CDR1 GTSNPN, CDR2 SVGIG (reference sequence). The CDR3 has 11 residues.

The chain joins TRBV19 to TRBJ2-5; 13 nucleotides line up with TRBD2. This CDR3 comprises 14 residues. The germline V gene encodes CDR1 LNHDA and CDR2 SQIVND (reference sequence). V lost 10 bases, J lost 7 bases, and 9 bases stayed unmatched. The DNA for the CDR3 is TGTGCCACCCGGACTAGCGGGGGAGGAGGGACCCAGTACTTC. Its protein product is CATRTSGGGGTQYF.

CDR3 sequence: CASSEISGEGNTIYF. CDR3 DNA: TGTGCCAGCAGTGAAATCTCGGGAGAAGGGAACACCATATATTTT. The chain joins TRBV6-1 to TRBJ1-3; D is unresolved. Germline V lookup: CDR1 MNHNS, CDR2 SASEGT. The V and J ends lost 2 bases and 7 bases respectively, with 15 bases between them. CDR3 length equals 15 residues.

CDR3 DNA sequence: TGTGCCAGCAGTTGGGACAGCTCTGGGGCCAACGTCCTGACTTTC. It specifies CASSWDSSGANVLTF. This chain connects TRBV6-5 to TRBJ2-6; 7 nucleotides agree with TRBD1. The CDR3 consists of 15 residues. Germline-derived CDR1 and CDR2 are MNHEY and SVGAGI. With 4 bases clipped from V and 0 bases from J, the junction kept 0 bases outside the gene matches.

This clone was counted between two and nine times. The rearrangement joins TRBV4-1 to TRBJ1-3; a possible D gene is TRBD1 (6 bases). The V and J ends lost 5 bases and 2 bases respectively, with 16 bases between them. The germline CDR1 and CDR2 sequences are MGHRA and YSYEKL. This CDR3 is built from 16 residues. The DNA of the CDR3 is TGCGCCAGCAGCTCCTTACAGGGAGGGCCTGGAAACACCATATATTTT. Residues: CASSSLQGGPGNTIYF.

This clone was found a few times. The chain combines TRBV4-1 with TRBJ2-6; 8 positions agree with TRBD2. The CDR3 loop spans 19 amino acids. V shed 3 bases and J 1 base; nucleotides not matched to a gene: 11. Germline CDR1 reads MGHRA; CDR2 reads YSYEKL. The CDR3, as DNA: TGCGCCAGCAGCCACGCCCCCGGGACTAGTGGGTCTGGGGCCAACGTCCTGACTTTC. This codes for CASSHAPGTSGSGANVLTF.

This chain uses TRBV10-3 with TRBJ2-3; the match to TRBD1 covers 7 bases. This CDR3 has 14 residues. The J segment lost 0 bases and the V segment lost 7 bases, leaving 4 bases of the junction unmatched. The germline V gene has CDR1 ENHRY and CDR2 SYGVKD. The CDR3 region has the DNA TGTGCCATCAAGGGGGCATTTAGCACAGATACGCAGTATTTT. Its protein product is CAIKGAFSTDTQYF.

The chain combines TRBV10-2 with TRBJ2-1; 12 bases fit TRBD1. In germline, CDR1 is WSHSY, CDR2 SAAADI. Losses at the gene ends were 6 bases for V and 0 bases for J; bases not matched to a gene: 12. The length of the CDR3 is 19 residues. The DNA of the CDR3 is TGCGCCAGCAGGGGACAGGGGGCCGTCCGGGAGGGCTCCTACAATGAGCAGTTCTTC. Amino acid sequence: CASRGQGAVREGSYNEQFF.

The rearrangement uses TRBV18 and TRBJ1-2, with no clear D. From germline, CDR1 is KGHSH and CDR2 LQKENI. The CDR3 sequence is 16 residues long. V lost 5 bases to trimming and J lost 13 bases, with 29 bases between them. CDR3 nucleotide sequence: TGTGCCAGCTCAATGGAACAGCGTTCTGGGGATCCCAAAGCCACCTTC. Translated, it gives CASSMEQRSGDPKATF.

The count of this clone is one. This sequence joins TRBV19 and TRBJ2-5; maybe TRBD1 (5 bases). The CDR3 spans 14 residues. V lost 6 bases and J lost 3, with 14 bases in between. CDR1 is LNHDA and CDR2 is SQIVND in the germline V gene (reference sequence). The CDR3 DNA sequence: TGTGCCAGTAGCCCGACAGCCCCTAAAGAGACCCAGTACTTC. This translates into CASSPTAPKETQYF.

This chain joins TRBV5-1 and TRBJ2-2; D is possibly TRBD2 (5 bases). V was pared by 2 bases and J by 0 bases, with 8 bases between. The germline V gene has CDR1 SGHRS and CDR2 YFSETQ. The CDR3 consists of 15 residues. The CDR3 spells CASSFAGANTGELFF. The CDR3 bases are TGCGCCAGCAGCTTCGCGGGCGCGAACACCGGGGAGCTGTTTTTT.

This clone was recorded once. The V gene is TRBV2, the J gene TRBJ2-7; D call uncertain. V lost 3 bases and J 2 bases, leaving 11 bases between the germline ends. Per the germline V gene, CDR1 is SNHLY and CDR2 is FYNNEI. The CDR3 covers 14 residues. CDR3 DNA: TGTGCCAGCAGTGACCATGGAATCCCCTACGAGCAGTACTTC. It yields the protein CASSDHGIPYEQYF.

The rearrangement joins TRBV19 to TRBJ1-5; 10 bases are shared with TRBD1. Germline CDR1 reads LNHDA; CDR2 reads SQIVND (reference sequence). V gave up 1 base and J gave up 3 bases; unmatched junction bases: 9. The CDR3 totals 18 residues. The chain's CDR3 is CASSIVSGTGDYNQPQHF. Written as DNA, the CDR3 is TGTGCCAGTAGTATAGTTTCCGGGACAGGGGACTACAATCAGCCCCAGCATTTT. Variable domain in full (rest from reference TRBV19 and TRBJ1-5): DGGITQSPKYLFRKEGQNVTLSCEQNLNHDAMYWYRQDPGQGLRLIYYSQIVNDFQKGDIAEGYSVSREKKESFPLTVTSAQKNPTAFYLCASSIVSGTGDYNQPQHFGDGTRLSIL.

V and J are TRBV2 and TRBJ2-7; perhaps TRBD2 as D (5 bases). V lost 2 bases and J 2 bases, leaving 13 bases between the germline ends. Germline assignment: CDR1 SNHLY and CDR2 FYNNEI. The CDR3 has 15 residues. This CDR3 reads CASSERPGMAYEQYF. CDR3 nucleotides: TGTGCCAGCAGTGAAAGGCCGGGAATGGCCTACGAGCAGTACTTC.

The rearrangement joins TRBV28 to TRBJ2-4; weak D call: TRBD1 (6 bases). This CDR3 contains 16 residues. V lost 5 bases and J lost 0, with 14 bases in between. The germline gives CDR1 MDHEN, CDR2 SYDVKM. CDR3 nucleotides: TGTGCCAGCAGTGCAGGGGCTCTACTAGCCAAAAACATTCAGTACTTC. Amino acid sequence: CASSAGALLAKNIQYF.

The V and J genes are TRBV5-4 and TRBJ1-1, with D unclear. This CDR3 is 15 amino acids long. V dropped 2 bases and J dropped 0 bases, with 11 bases sitting between them. The germline V gene has CDR1 SGHNT and CDR2 YYREEE (reference sequence). The CDR3 here is CASSFWSSMNTEAFF. In DNA, the CDR3 is TGTGCCAGCAGCTTCTGGTCCAGCATGAACACTGAAGCTTTCTTT.

This clone was counted a single time. This chain connects TRBV5-6 to TRBJ1-5; no clear D gene. CDR1 is SGHDT, CDR2 YYEEEE, per germline. This CDR3 spans 16 amino acids. V was cut by 4 bases and J by 3 bases, with 17 bases left in between. The CDR3 spells CASSRTARGFNQPQHF. The CDR3 DNA sequence: TGTGCCAGCAGCCGAACCGCACGGGGATTCAATCAGCCCCAGCATTTT.

This clone appeared once. The chain carries TRBV6-5 and TRBJ2-7; weak D call: TRBD1 (6 bases). The V and J ends lost 5 bases and 2 bases respectively, with 16 bases between them. This CDR3 has 15 residues. Germline-derived CDR1 and CDR2 are MNHEY and SVGAGI. CDR3 DNA: TGTGCCAGCAGTAGATTCCCGGGACAAGCCTACGAGCAGTACTTC. This gives the protein CASSRFPGQAYEQYF.